The clone carrying this TCR beta chain has only a few counts. No antigen is known for it. From the reads, TCRdb called clonotypes with MiXCR, one entry per CDR3 protein. In the table there are hundreds of thousands of distinct CDR3 sequences, roughly 36% of which are singletons. The sample comes from a study of T cell repertoires in cytomegalovirus infection. Study-wide context: Recently identified HLA-C-restricted CMV epitopes were used, and well-studied HLA-B-restricted CMV epitopes were used as well.

The germline CDR1 and CDR2 sequences are SGHKS and YYEKEE (reference sequence). The CDR3 is 14 residues long. The V end lost 1 base, the J end lost 4 bases, and 9 bases lay between the germline ends. The input for sequencing was cultured PBMCs, taken from culture after CMV antigen stimulation. V gene TRBV5-5 combines with J gene TRBJ2-1, with D uncertain. This sequence originates from a human donor in good health (CMV status not recorded). Some clones in this sample may be carry-over from other donors' samples. CDR3 amino acids: CASSLSKMYNEQFF. The CDR3 DNA follows: TGTGCCAGCAGCTTGTCGAAGATGTACAATGAGCAGTTCTTC.